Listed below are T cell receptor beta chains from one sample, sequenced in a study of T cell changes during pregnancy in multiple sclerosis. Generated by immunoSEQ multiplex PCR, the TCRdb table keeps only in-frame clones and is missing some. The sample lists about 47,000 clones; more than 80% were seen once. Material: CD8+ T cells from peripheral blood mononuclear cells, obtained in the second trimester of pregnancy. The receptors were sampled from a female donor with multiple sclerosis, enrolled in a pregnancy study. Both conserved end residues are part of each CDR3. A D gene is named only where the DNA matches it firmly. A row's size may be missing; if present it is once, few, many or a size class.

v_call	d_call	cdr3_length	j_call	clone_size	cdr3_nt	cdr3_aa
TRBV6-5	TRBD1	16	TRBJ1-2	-	TGTGCCAGCAGTTACCCTCGGACAGGGGGCGGCTATGGCTACACCTTC	CASSYPRTGGGYGYTF
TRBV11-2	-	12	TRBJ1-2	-	TGTGCCAGCAGCTTAGACGGAGTTGGCTACACCTTC	CASSLDGVGYTF
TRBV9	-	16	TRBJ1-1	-	TGTGCCAGCAGCGTAGCTTCGGTCCAGGAGGGCACTGAAGCTTTCTTT	CASSVASVQEGTEAFF
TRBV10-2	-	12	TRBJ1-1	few	TGCGCCAGCGGGGGAGGGAACACTGAAGCTTTCTTT	CASGGGNTEAFF
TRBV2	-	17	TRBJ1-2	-	TGTGCCAGCAGTGAAGTAGTCGCACAGGGTAATAACTATGGCTACACCTTC	CASSEVVAQGNNYGYTF
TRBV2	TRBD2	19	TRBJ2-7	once	TGTGCCAGCAAGTGGACCCTTTCCGGGACTAGCGGGGAACCCTACGAGCAGTACTTC	CASKWTLSGTSGEPYEQYF
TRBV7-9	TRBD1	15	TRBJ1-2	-	TGTGCCAGCAGCCCCGAGGACAGGGGGCTCTATGGCTACACCTTC	CASSPEDRGLYGYTF
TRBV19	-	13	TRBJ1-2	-	TGTGCCAGTAGTATCGCTGGGGCGGGAGGCTACACCTTC	CASSIAGAGGYTF
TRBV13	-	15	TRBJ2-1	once	TGTGCCAGCAGCCACACTAGCCCTATCTCGAGTGAGCAGTTCTTC	CASSHTSPISSEQFF
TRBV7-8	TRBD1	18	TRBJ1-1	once	TGTGCCAGCAGCTTAGCGTGGCGGGACAGGGGGTTTGGCACTGAAGCTTTCTTT	CASSLAWRDRGFGTEAFF
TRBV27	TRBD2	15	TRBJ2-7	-	TGTGCCAGCAGTGGACTAGCGGGGGGAAGGTACGAGCAGTACTTC	CASSGLAGGRYEQYF
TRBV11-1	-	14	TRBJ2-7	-	TGTGCCAGCAGCCCCCGTGGTAGCTGGTACGAGCAGTACTTC	CASSPRGSWYEQYF
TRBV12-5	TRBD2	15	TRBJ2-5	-	TGTGCTAGTGGTCCACCTAGCGGGGGGAGCGAGACCCAGTACTTC	CASGPPSGGSETQYF
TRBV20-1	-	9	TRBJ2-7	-	TGCAGTGTCAACTACGAGCAGTACTTC	CSVNYEQYF
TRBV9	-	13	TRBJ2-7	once	TGTGCCAGCAGCGTAGGTAGCACCTACGAGCAGTACTTC	CASSVGSTYEQYF
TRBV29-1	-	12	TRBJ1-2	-	TGCAGCGTTGCTGAGGGTGACTATGGCTACACCTTC	CSVAEGDYGYTF
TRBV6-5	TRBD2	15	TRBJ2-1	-	TGTGCCAGCAGTTACTCGAGCGGGGGAGTAAGTGAGCAGTTCTTC	CASSYSSGGVSEQFF
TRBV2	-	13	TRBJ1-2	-	TGTGCCAGCAGTAACCTCGGGGGCTATGGCTACACCTTC	CASSNLGGYGYTF